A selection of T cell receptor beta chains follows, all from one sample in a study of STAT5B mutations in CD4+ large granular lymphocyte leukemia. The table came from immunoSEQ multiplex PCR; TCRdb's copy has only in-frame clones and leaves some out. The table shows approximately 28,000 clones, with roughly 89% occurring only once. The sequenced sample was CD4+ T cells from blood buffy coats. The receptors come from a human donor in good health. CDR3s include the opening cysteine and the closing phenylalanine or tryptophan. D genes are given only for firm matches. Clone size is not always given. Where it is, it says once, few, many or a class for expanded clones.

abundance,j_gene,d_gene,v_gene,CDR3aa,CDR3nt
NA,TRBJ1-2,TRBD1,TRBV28,CASSLNLGTGYYGYTF,TGTGCCAGCAGTTTAAACCTAGGGACAGGGTACTATGGCTACACCTTC
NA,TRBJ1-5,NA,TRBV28,CASSFHASNQPQHF,TGTGCCAGCAGTTTCCATGCATCGAATCAGCCCCAGCATTTT
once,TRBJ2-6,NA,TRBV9,CASSVFSGANVLTF,TGTGCCAGCAGCGTATTCTCTGGGGCCAACGTCCTGACTTTC
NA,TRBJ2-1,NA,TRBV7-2,CASSLVLGGGPPFF,TGTGCCAGCAGCTTAGTGCTAGGGGGAGGGCCTCCGTTCTTC
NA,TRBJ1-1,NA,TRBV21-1,CASRAGEPLNTEAFF,TGTGCCAGCAGAGCAGGGGAGCCCCTGAACACTGAAGCTTTCTTT
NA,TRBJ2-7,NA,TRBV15,CATSRDWYLFPSYEQYF,TGTGCCACCAGCAGAGATTGGTACCTTTTCCCCTCATACGAGCAGTACTTC
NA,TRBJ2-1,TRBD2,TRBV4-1,CASSQENIGLAGGYNEQFF,TGCGCCAGCAGCCAAGAAAACATCGGGCTAGCGGGAGGGTACAATGAGCAGTTCTTC
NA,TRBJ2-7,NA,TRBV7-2,CASSASATASYEQYF,TGTGCCAGCAGCGCCAGTGCGACCGCCTCCTACGAGCAGTACTTC
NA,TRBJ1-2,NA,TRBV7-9,CASSFGRADYGYTF,TGTGCCAGCAGCTTCGGCAGGGCTGACTATGGCTACACCTTC
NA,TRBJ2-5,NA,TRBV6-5,CASSYSPVGSEETQYF,TGTGCCAGCAGTTACTCTCCGGTCGGGTCCGAAGAGACCCAGTACTTC
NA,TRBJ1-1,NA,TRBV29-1,CSVGRTEAFF,TGCAGCGTGGGGAGGACTGAAGCTTTCTTT
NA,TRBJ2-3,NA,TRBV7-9,CASSLHREPTDTQYF,TGTGCCAGCAGCTTACACCGGGAGCCCACAGATACGCAGTATTTT
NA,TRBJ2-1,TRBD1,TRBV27,CASSPDRGEYNEQFF,TGTGCCAGCAGCCCCGACAGGGGAGAATACAATGAGCAGTTCTTC
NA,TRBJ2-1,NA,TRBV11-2,CASSPSVASKQFF,TGTGCCAGCAGCCCTTCGGTGGCTAGCAAGCAGTTCTTC
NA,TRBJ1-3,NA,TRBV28,CASSFWGPGNTIYF,TGTGCCAGCAGTTTTTGGGGGCCAGGAAACACCATATATTTT
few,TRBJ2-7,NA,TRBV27,CASSLEEGVGEQYF,TGTGCCAGCAGTTTAGAAGAAGGGGTAGGCGAGCAGTACTTC
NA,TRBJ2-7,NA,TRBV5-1,CASSLTSGYEQYF,TGCGCCAGCAGCCTGACCTCGGGGTACGAGCAGTACTTC
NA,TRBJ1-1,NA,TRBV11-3,CASSAEGGASNTEAFF,TGTGCCAGCAGCGCAGAGGGGGGGGCTTCGAACACTGAAGCTTTCTTT